The 13 T cell receptor beta chains presented below share a single source sample, sequenced in a study of OX40 agonist ivuxolimab in advanced cancers. Measured with immunoSEQ multiplex PCR; TCRdb has only the in-frame clones, and not every one. The sample has tens of thousands of clones; 75% to 90% are singletons. The sample in question was CD4+ or CD8+ T cells sorted from blood, obtained in a trial of the OX40 agonist ivuxolimab. The receptors here all came from an adult with an advanced solid tumor such as melanoma, head and neck, liver or kidney cancer.

The genes are TRBV19 and TRBJ2-1; TRBD1 aligns across 10 bases. The CDR3 extends over 15 amino acids. V lost 1 base, J lost 12 bases, and 9 bases stayed unmatched. Germline V gene sequence: CDR1 LNHDA, CDR2 SQIVND (reference sequence). In nucleotides, the CDR3 is TGTGCCAGTAGTATAGGGACAGGGGGTGAGGTTGGGCAGTTCTTC. It specifies CASSIGTGGEVGQFF. The entire variable domain, with the rest obtained from reference TRBV19 and TRBJ2-1, is as follows: DGGITQSPKYLFRKEGQNVTLSCEQNLNHDAMYWYRQDPGQGLRLIYYSQIVNDFQKGDIAEGYSVSREKKESFPLTVTSAQKNPTAFYLCASSIGTGGEVGQFFGPGTRLTVL.

V and J are TRBV4-1 and TRBJ2-2; D might be TRBD2 (5 bases). CDR3 length: 15 residues. V lost 4 bases and J lost 6, with 15 bases in between. From germline, CDR1 is MGHRA and CDR2 YSYEKL. CDR3 residues: CASSPPRDYPGELFF. The CDR3 nucleotides read TGCGCCAGCAGCCCGCCTAGAGACTACCCCGGGGAGCTGTTTTTT.

The CDR3 protein is CATSTEATGQLYEQYF. In DNA, the CDR3 is TGTGCCACCAGCACTGAGGCTACGGGACAGCTTTACGAGCAGTACTTC. The chain carries TRBV15 and TRBJ2-7, with 7 positions matching TRBD1. The V gene end was trimmed by 4 bases and the J gene end by 4 bases; junction bases not matched to a gene: 13. The germline CDR1 and CDR2 sequences are LNHNV and YYDKDF (reference sequence). The CDR3 has 16 amino acids. The variable domain in full, with the rest retrieved from reference TRBV15 and TRBJ2-7, is DAMVIQNPRYQVTQFGKPVTLSCSQTLNHNVMYWYQQKSSQAPKLLFHYYDKDFNNEADTPDNFQSRRPNTSFCFLDIRSPGLGDTAMYLCATSTEATGQLYEQYFGPGTRLTVT.

This chain uses TRBV7-6 with TRBJ1-1; D is perhaps TRBD1 (5 bases). Trimming took off 2 bases at V and 1 base at J, with 8 bases between the two ends. CDR1 and CDR2 (germline): SGHVS, FNYEAQ. This CDR3 has 14 amino acids. In DNA form, the CDR3 reads TGTGCCAGCAGCTTATCAGGGACGAACACTGAAGCTTTCTTT. It translates to CASSLSGTNTEAFF.

This clone was seen more than once but under ten times. This rearrangement joins TRBV13 to TRBJ2-7; 7 nucleotides match TRBD2. The CDR3 loop spans 16 amino acids. CDR1 is PRHDT and CDR2 is FYEKMQ in the germline V gene (reference sequence). Trimming at V came to 5 bases and at J to 0 bases, leaving 10 bases not matched to a gene. CDR3 DNA: TGTGCCAGCAGCCAACACCCTCGGACTAGCTCCTACGAGCAGTACTTC. Translation gives CASSQHPRTSSYEQYF.

The genes are TRBV6-5 and TRBJ2-7; TRBD2 agrees at 10 bases. Germline trimming cut 0 bases from V and 2 bases from J; bases unmatched to any gene: 4. This CDR3 comprises 16 residues. Germline V gene lookup returns CDR1 MNHEY and CDR2 SVGAGI. The CDR3 sequence is CASSYSVAGGPYEQYF. In DNA, the CDR3 is TGTGCCAGCAGTTACTCGGTAGCGGGAGGCCCCTACGAGCAGTACTTC.

This clone turned up a few times. This rearrangement joins TRBV4-3 to TRBJ1-5, with D unresolved. The CDR3 spans 16 residues. CDR1 LGHNA and CDR2 YSLEER come from the germline V gene. The V end lost 8 bases, the J end lost 8 bases, and 25 bases lay between the germline ends. The CDR3: CASHRAGEGPGEPQHF. The CDR3 DNA sequence: TGCGCCAGCCACCGAGCGGGAGAGGGTCCGGGAGAGCCCCAGCATTTT.

This sequence joins TRBV19 and TRBJ2-3; TRBD2 agrees at 14 bases. The CDR3 is made up of 17 amino acids. Germline V gene sequence: CDR1 LNHDA, CDR2 SQIVND (reference sequence). Losses at the gene ends were 4 bases for V and 0 bases for J; bases not matched to a gene: 3. The CDR3 bases are TGTGCCAGTAGTACGACTAGCGGGGGGGCTAGCACAGATACGCAGTATTTT. Translation gives CASSTTSGGASTDTQYF.

This chain links TRBV11-2 with TRBJ1-4; D not resolved. The ends were cut back, 0 bases at V and 2 bases at J, with 13 bases in the middle. Per the germline V gene, CDR1 is SGHAT and CDR2 is FQNNGV. The CDR3 consists of 17 residues. The CDR3 sequence is CASSLEYAGVTNEKLFF. The CDR3 coding sequence is TGTGCCAGCAGCTTAGAATATGCCGGGGTCACTAATGAAAAACTGTTTTTT.

The chain recombines TRBV9 with TRBJ2-1; 7 bases are a match to TRBD2. The CDR3 extends over 18 amino acids. Losses at the gene ends were 3 bases for V and 0 bases for J; bases not matched to a gene: 12. CDR1 is SGDLS, CDR2 YYNGEE, per germline. The CDR3 sequence is CASSGPRMGGSSYNEQFF. As DNA, the CDR3 is TGTGCCAGCAGCGGGCCCCGAATGGGCGGGAGCTCCTACAATGAGCAGTTCTTC. Based on the CDR3 plus reference TRBV9 and TRBJ2-1, the full variable domain is DSGVTQTPKHLITATGQRVTLRCSPRSGDLSVYWYQQSLDQGLQFLIQYYNGEERAKGNILERFSAQQFPDLHSELNLSSLELGDSALYFCASSGPRMGGSSYNEQFFGPGTRLTVL.

This chain links TRBV7-9 with TRBJ2-2, with 8 positions matching TRBD2. CDR1 and CDR2 from the germline V gene are SEHNR and FQNEAQ (reference sequence). This CDR3 has 17 residues. V lost 5 bases to trimming and J lost 2 bases; unmatched junction nucleotides: 10. CDR3 amino acids: CASSAERGTINTGELFF. Written as DNA, the CDR3 is TGTGCCAGCAGCGCCGAGCGGGGGACTATAAACACCGGGGAGCTGTTTTTT. Full variable domain (missing parts from reference TRBV7-9 and TRBJ2-2): DTGVSQNPRHKITKRGQNVTFRCDPISEHNRLYWYRQTLGQGPEFLTYFQNEAQLEKSRLLSDRFSAERPKGSFSTLEIQRTEQGDSAMYLCASSAERGTINTGELFFGEGSRLTVL.

The chain has TRBV28 and TRBJ1-5; perhaps TRBD1 as D (6 bases). Trimming left V 6 bases short and J 1 base short, with 16 bases between. This CDR3 comprises 16 residues. CDR1 is MDHEN and CDR2 is SYDVKM in the germline V gene. The CDR3 DNA follows: TGTGCCAGCAGCCCCCCGTACAGGGTGAGCAATCAGCCCCAGCATTTT. Amino acids: CASSPPYRVSNQPQHF.

The chain joins TRBV4-3 to TRBJ2-7, with a possible D match to TRBD1 (6 bases). Trimming took 3 bases from V and 4 from J, leaving 10 bases between them. The germline V gene has CDR1 LGHNA and CDR2 YSLEER. The CDR3 sequence is 13 residues long. The CDR3 protein is CASSHSRGYEQYF. The CDR3 nucleotides read TGCGCCAGCAGCCACAGCAGGGGTTACGAGCAGTACTTC.